This is a list of T cell receptor beta chains from one sample in a study of identical twins. TCRdb independently ran MiXCR on the 5' RACE reads; one entry per CDR3 protein. Of more than 350,000 distinct CDR3 sequences in the sample, roughly 9% were seen once. The sample comprised naive T cells sorted from blood. The receptors were sampled from a woman between 50 and 59 years old in good health. Both conserved end residues are part of each CDR3. Each record gives: V gene, J gene, clone size, D gene, CDR3 DNA, CDR3 protein. A D gene is named only where the DNA matches it firmly. Expanded clones are given a class, and other clones once, few, many or no size at all.

V: TRBV19; J: TRBJ2-3; size: -; D: TRBD2; DNA: TGTGCCAGTAGAATAAGCGGGATAGGCGCAGATACGCAGTATTTT; CDR3: CASRISGIGADTQYF
V: TRBV5-6; J: TRBJ2-2; size: few; D: TRBD2; DNA: TGTGCCAGCAGCTTTCTAGCGGGAGCACACACCGGGGAGCTGTTTTTT; CDR3: CASSFLAGAHTGELFF
V: TRBV5-1; J: TRBJ2-7; size: many; D: TRBD2; DNA: TGCGCCAGCAGCTCTAGCGGGAGTCTTTACGAGCAGTACTTC; CDR3: CASSSSGSLYEQYF
V: TRBV12-3/TRBV12-4; J: TRBJ2-3; size: -; D: TRBD2; DNA: TGTGCCAGCAGTGTGGGACTACGGGGAGATACGCAGTATTTT; CDR3: CASSVGLRGDTQYF
V: TRBV6-5; J: TRBJ2-1; size: few; D: -; DNA: TGTGCCAGCAGTGACATCGGGAGTATGAACAATGAGCAGTTCTTC; CDR3: CASSDIGSMNNEQFF
V: TRBV4-1; J: TRBJ2-1; size: many; D: TRBD2; DNA: TGCGCCAGCAGCCAACTCCTAGCGGGAGCGACCTACAATGAGCAGTTCTTC; CDR3: CASSQLLAGATYNEQFF
V: TRBV5-1; J: TRBJ2-5; size: many; D: TRBD2; DNA: TGCGCCAGCAGTATCGGACTAGCGGGTTCAGAGACCCAGTACTTC; CDR3: CASSIGLAGSETQYF
V: TRBV20-1; J: TRBJ2-3; size: few; D: -; DNA: TGCAGTGCTAGTGTGTTAGCGGACACAGATACGCAGTATTTT; CDR3: CSASVLADTDTQYF
V: TRBV4-2; J: TRBJ2-3; size: many; D: -; DNA: TGTGCCAGCAGCCAAGATAGCACAGATACGCAGTATTTT; CDR3: CASSQDSTDTQYF
V: TRBV20-1; J: TRBJ2-5; size: -; D: TRBD2; DNA: TGCAGTGCCGCACCGTCAAGGCGGGAGAAGTTGCGGTTC; CDR3: CSAAPSRREKLRF
V: TRBV5-6; J: TRBJ1-5; size: few; D: -; DNA: TGTGCCAGCAGCAGCCCGGGGGTTAAGCCCCAGCATTTT; CDR3: CASSSPGVKPQHF
V: TRBV15; J: TRBJ2-7; size: many; D: TRBD1; DNA: TGTGCCACCAGCGAACCCGGGACAGGGGACGAGCAGTACTTC; CDR3: CATSEPGTGDEQYF
V: TRBV5-8; J: TRBJ1-1; size: -; D: -; DNA: TGTGCCAGCCAAAGGGTTTCTGAAGCTTTCTTT; CDR3: CASQRVSEAFF
V: TRBV7-6; J: TRBJ2-1; size: many; D: TRBD2; DNA: TGTGCCAGCAGCCTCCGCCGGGGACTAGCGGATCACAATGAGCAGTTCTTC; CDR3: CASSLRRGLADHNEQFF
V: TRBV20-1; J: TRBJ2-2; size: few; D: TRBD2; DNA: TGCAGTGGGACTAGCGGCACCGGGGAGCTGTTTTTT; CDR3: CSGTSGTGELFF
V: TRBV7-8; J: TRBJ2-3; size: -; D: TRBD1; DNA: TGTGCCAGCAGCTTAAGTATGGGACAGACCAGCACAGATACGCAGTATTTT; CDR3: CASSLSMGQTSTDTQYF
V: TRBV4-1; J: TRBJ1-5; size: -; D: -; DNA: TGCGCCAGCAGCCAGACCCAGGGCGATCAGCCCCAGCATTTT; CDR3: CASSQTQGDQPQHF
V: TRBV27; J: TRBJ2-7; size: many; D: -; DNA: TGTGCCAGTAGGCGGTTAGGCGAGCAGTACTTC; CDR3: CASRRLGEQYF
V: TRBV5-1; J: TRBJ1-1; size: many; D: -; DNA: TGCGCCAGCAGCCCGGCCCTTGCAAACACTGAAGCTTTCTTT; CDR3: CASSPALANTEAFF
V: TRBV5-6; J: TRBJ2-7; size: many; D: TRBD1; DNA: TGTGCCAGCAGTGTGAAACCGGGACAGGGCTACGAGCAGTACTTC; CDR3: CASSVKPGQGYEQYF
V: TRBV5-1; J: TRBJ2-7; size: many; D: -; DNA: TGCGCCAGCAGCTTGGGACTGCACTACGAGCAGTACTTC; CDR3: CASSLGLHYEQYF
V: TRBV7-2; J: TRBJ2-3; size: few; D: -; DNA: TGTGCCAGCAGCTTTGGGCTGGGGCGTACAGATACGCAGTATTTT; CDR3: CASSFGLGRTDTQYF
V: TRBV7-9; J: TRBJ2-7; size: -; D: -; DNA: TGTGCCAGCAGCCTCTCCCCCGGGACAAAGTCCTACGAGCAGTACTTC; CDR3: CASSLSPGTKSYEQYF
V: TRBV25-1; J: TRBJ2-6; size: -; D: TRBD1; DNA: TGTGCCAGCAGTGGAAGACAGGGCCTGGGCTCTGGGGCCAACGTCCTGACTTTC; CDR3: CASSGRQGLGSGANVLTF
V: TRBV30; J: TRBJ2-1; size: -; D: -; DNA: TGTGCCTGGAGTAAGGGGGAGTCTCAACTAGGTGAGCAGTTCTTC; CDR3: CAWSKGESQLGEQFF
V: TRBV20-1; J: TRBJ2-1; size: -; D: TRBD2; DNA: TGCAGTGCCCCGGCCGGGGGACTAGCGGCCTACAATGAGCAGTTCTTC; CDR3: CSAPAGGLAAYNEQFF
V: TRBV5-1; J: TRBJ2-2; size: many; D: -; DNA: TGCGCCAGCAGCTTGACTGATTTTACGAACACCGGGGAGCTGTTTTTT; CDR3: CASSLTDFTNTGELFF
V: TRBV3-1; J: TRBJ2-2; size: many; D: -; DNA: TGTGCCAGCAGCCAATTAGCACACACCGGGGAGCTGTTTTTT; CDR3: CASSQLAHTGELFF
V: TRBV5-1; J: TRBJ2-2; size: -; D: TRBD1; DNA: TGCGCCAGCAGGAGGGGGCAAAGCACCGGGGAGCTGTTTTTT; CDR3: CASRRGQSTGELFF
V: TRBV10-3; J: TRBJ2-3; size: many; D: TRBD1; DNA: TGTGCCATCACCTCTCCCACGGGACAGGGAAAAGATACGCAGTATTTT; CDR3: CAITSPTGQGKDTQYF
V: TRBV11-1; J: TRBJ2-1; size: -; D: -; DNA: TGTGCCAGCAGCTTGCCCATCTACAATGAGCAGTTCTTC; CDR3: CASSLPIYNEQFF
V: TRBV7-8; J: TRBJ1-2; size: many; D: TRBD1; DNA: TGTGCCAGCAGCACTATGGACAGGGGGCACGGCTACACCTTC; CDR3: CASSTMDRGHGYTF
V: TRBV20-1; J: TRBJ2-5; size: few; D: TRBD1; DNA: TGCAGTGCAACCTCCGGGACAGAGAAAGAGACCCAGTACTTC; CDR3: CSATSGTEKETQYF